The source of this T cell receptor beta chain is a study of STAT5B mutations in CD4+ large granular lymphocyte leukemia. Whole-study context: Among healthy controls, a particular HLA allele went with more CDR3 'QG' motifs.

Study-wide findings and caveats: 8/27 top patient clones versus 2/35 control clones were TRBV06-family.

As regards this clone: Its antigen remains unidentified.

The assay was run at survey level. The protocol was immunoSEQ multiplex PCR, while the TCRdb copy is restricted to in-frame clones and leaves out a portion. The repertoire holds 20,000 or so clones, with approximately 84% as singletons. This CDR3 is 14 amino acids long. The V end lost 6 bases, the J end lost 3 bases, and 14 bases lay between the germline ends. The germline V gene encodes CDR1 SNHLY and CDR2 FYNNEI. The origin of this receptor is a human donor in good health. The chain links TRBV2 to TRBJ2-5; the D gene is possibly TRBD1 (6 bases). Material for sequencing was CD4+ T cells from blood buffy coats. CDR3 nucleotides: TGTGCCAGCAGGAAGGGGACACCGAAAGAGACCCAGTACTTC. It encodes CASRKGTPKETQYF.